Below are 23 T cell receptor beta chains sequenced from a single sample in a study of shared clonotypes between healthy human individuals. Only in-frame clones appear in the TCRdb table, and some are missing; sequencing was by immunoSEQ multiplex PCR. The sample lists approximately 2.4 million clones, 95% seen once, with 0.1% to 0.15% in the top ten. Sequencing was performed on naive CD4+ T cells sorted from blood. Documented subset: CD45RA+ positively selected. These receptors originate from a man aged 18 to 30 in good health.

This chain links TRBV25-1 with TRBJ2-3; TRBD2 is a possible D gene (6 bases). The CDR3 runs 13 residues. V lost 5 bases, J lost 8 bases, and 14 bases lay in between. Germline V gene data show CDR1 as MGHDK and CDR2 as SYGVNS. CDR3 DNA: TGTGCCAGCAGTAGGGACTCCCCGGGTACGCAGTATTTT. It specifies CASSRDSPGTQYF.

The V call is TRBV7-2, the J call TRBJ2-3, with a weak D call TRBD2 (7 bases). The V gene lost 1 base and the J gene lost 9 bases, with 20 bases spanning the gap. Germline V CDR1 and CDR2: SGHTA, FQGNSA. The CDR3 spans 16 residues. The CDR3: CASSLGGAGDQGTQYF. The CDR3, as DNA: TGTGCCAGCAGCTTAGGAGGGGCGGGAGATCAGGGGACGCAGTATTTT.

The chain joins TRBV12-5 to TRBJ1-5; maybe TRBD1 (5 bases). Germline CDR1 and CDR2: LGHNT and FRNRAP. V was clipped by 4 bases and J by 0 bases, with 13 bases between them. The CDR3 runs to 16 residues. The CDR3 DNA follows: TGTGCTAGTGGTTGGGACGGACGGGTTAGCAATCAGCCCCAGCATTTT. Translation: CASGWDGRVSNQPQHF.

The chain is built from TRBV27 and TRBJ2-7; perhaps D is TRBD1 or TRBD2 (5 bases each). This CDR3 has 15 residues. V dropped 2 bases and J dropped 0 bases, with 11 bases sitting between them. The germline CDR1 and CDR2 sequences are MNHEY and SMNVEV (reference sequence). The CDR3 region is CASSLRDLPSYEQYF. In DNA form, the CDR3 reads TGTGCCAGCAGTTTAAGGGACCTACCCTCCTACGAGCAGTACTTC.

This chain uses TRBV6-6 with TRBJ2-7; either TRBD1 or TRBD2 may fit D (5 bases each). CDR3 length: 13 amino acids. The ends were cut back, 6 bases at V and 9 bases at J, with 18 bases in the middle. Germline CDR1 reads MNHNY; CDR2 reads SVGAGI (reference sequence). The CDR3 DNA sequence: TGTGCCAGCAGCCTACCTGGTAAGGGACCGCAGTACTTC. This gives the protein CASSLPGKGPQYF.

This chain connects TRBV6-5 to TRBJ2-7; D gene uncertain. The CDR3 covers 16 residues. CDR1 and CDR2 from the germline V gene are MNHEY and SVGAGI. Trimming cost V 0 bases and J 0 bases, with 12 bases left between them. This chain's CDR3 is CASSYSGVTSSYEQYF. The CDR3 DNA reads TGTGCCAGCAGTTACTCTGGGGTCACCAGCTCCTACGAGCAGTACTTC.

This clone was seen just once. The V call is TRBV7-2, the J call TRBJ2-2; a possible D gene is TRBD1 (5 bases). Germline V gene lookup returns CDR1 SGHTA and CDR2 FQGNSA. V shed 2 bases and J shed 8 bases, with 15 bases lying between them. The CDR3 is made up of 15 amino acids. The CDR3 is CASSLLRQLAGELFF. The CDR3 bases are TGTGCCAGCAGCTTACTAAGACAGTTGGCTGGGGAGCTGTTTTTT.

The rearrangement joins TRBV28 to TRBJ1-2; D unclear. V was pared by 5 bases and J by 8 bases, with 18 bases between. The CDR3 has 14 amino acids. The germline V gene encodes CDR1 MDHEN and CDR2 SYDVKM. For the CDR3, the DNA is TGTGCCAGCAGTCCGGGTCAACTTGTGAGGGGCTACACCTTC. It is translated as CASSPGQLVRGYTF.

The chain uses TRBV14 and TRBJ1-1; the match to TRBD1 covers 8 bases. The CDR3 covers 14 residues. Germline V gene lookup returns CDR1 SGHDN and CDR2 FVKESK. V shed 3 bases and J 5 bases; nucleotides not matched to a gene: 5. This CDR3 reads CASSQRQGTTEAFF. CDR3 nucleotide sequence: TGTGCCAGCAGCCAGAGACAGGGGACGACTGAAGCTTTCTTT.

This clone was counted once. The rearrangement uses TRBV11-2 and TRBJ1-4; 7 positions agree with TRBD1. Germline V gene lookup returns CDR1 SGHAT and CDR2 FQNNGV. J was trimmed by 13 bases and V by 4 bases; bases with no gene match: 9. The CDR3 sequence is 13 residues long. CDR3 sequence: CASSSGQLSRLFF. The CDR3 coding sequence is TGTGCCAGCAGCTCGGGACAGCTAAGCCGACTGTTTTTT.

J is TRBJ2-3 and V is TRBV10-3, with 9 bases lining up with TRBD2. The V segment lost 9 bases and the J segment 10 bases; nucleotides outside the gene matches: 8. The germline V gene has CDR1 ENHRY and CDR2 SYGVKD. There are 12 residues in the CDR3. In DNA form, the CDR3 reads TGTGCCATGGCGGGAGGGCCCGAAGCGCAGTATTTT. Protein product: CAMAGGPEAQYF.

The CDR3, as DNA: TGTGCCAGCAGCTTGGGCCTGGGGGGGGAAGGAAACACCATATATTTT. Encoded protein: CASSLGLGGEGNTIYF. This sequence joins TRBV5-4 and TRBJ1-3, with a possible D match to TRBD1 (5 bases). The V gene lost 0 bases and the J gene lost 4 bases, with 14 bases spanning the gap. Germline CDR1 and CDR2: SGHNT and YYREEE (reference sequence). CDR3 length: 16 residues. The full variable domain, completed using reference TRBV5-4 and TRBJ1-3, is ETGVTQSPTHLIKTRGQQVTLRCSSQSGHNTVSWYQQALGQGPQFIFQYYREEENGRGNFPPRFSGLQFPNYSSELNVNALELDDSALYLCASSLGLGGEGNTIYFGEGSWLTVV.

The V gene is TRBV6-1, the J gene TRBJ1-2, with TRBD1 identical over 11 bases. The V segment lost 2 bases and the J segment 5 bases; nucleotides outside the gene matches: 4. Germline lookup yields CDR1 MNHNS and CDR2 SASEGT. The CDR3 covers 15 residues. This CDR3 reads CASSERDRGAYGYTF. CDR3 bases: TGTGCCAGCAGTGAAAGGGACAGGGGGGCTTATGGCTACACCTTC.

This chain uses TRBV7-3 with TRBJ2-7, with 11 positions matching TRBD1. The CDR3 has 15 amino acids. Germline V gene data show CDR1 as SGHTA and CDR2 as FQGTGA. V lost 4 bases, J lost 5 bases, and 7 bases stayed unmatched. CDR3 nucleotides: TGTGCCAGCAGCTCTACCGGGACAGGGGGTCACGAGCAGTACTTC. Translating gives CASSSTGTGGHEQYF.

This clone has a handful of counts. This chain joins TRBV2 and TRBJ2-7, with 8 bases fitting TRBD2. Losses at the gene ends were 7 bases for V and 3 bases for J; bases not matched to a gene: 8. The CDR3 runs to 14 residues. From germline, CDR1 is SNHLY and CDR2 FYNNEI. CDR3 sequence: CASTNGGAGYEQYF. CDR3 sequence (DNA): TGTGCCAGCACCAACGGGGGGGCAGGCTACGAGCAGTACTTC. Combining the CDR3 with reference TRBV2 and TRBJ2-7 gives the whole variable domain EPEVTQTPSHQVTQMGQEVILRCVPISNHLYFYWYRQILGQKVEFLVSFYNNEISEKSEIFDDQFSVERPDGSNFTLKIRSTKLEDSAMYFCASTNGGAGYEQYFGPGTRLTVT.

V gene TRBV28 combines with J gene TRBJ1-4; maybe TRBD1 (6 bases). V lost 7 bases, J lost 8 bases, and 11 bases lay in between. CDR1 and CDR2 from the germline V gene are MDHEN and SYDVKM. This CDR3 region has 12 residues. CDR3 residues: CASTTGMEKLFF. Here the CDR3 DNA reads TGTGCCAGCACGACAGGAATGGAAAAACTGTTTTTT.

This chain links TRBV10-1 with TRBJ1-1; D is unresolved. Germline V lookup: CDR1 WNHNN, CDR2 SYGVQD (reference sequence). This CDR3 has 13 amino acids. Trimming removed 4 bases at V and 6 bases at J, with 12 bases between. The CDR3 DNA is TGCGCCAGCAGTGGGATCACTGGGTCTGAAGCTTTCTTT. This translates into CASSGITGSEAFF.

This clone was seen once. The chain has TRBV2 and TRBJ2-3; weak D call: TRBD1 (5 bases). Per germline, CDR1 SNHLY and CDR2 FYNNEI. The CDR3 runs 16 residues. V dropped 2 bases and J dropped 3 bases, with 15 bases sitting between them. The CDR3, as DNA: TGTGCCAGCAGTGAACGCGACAGCCCGATGACAGATACGCAGTATTTT. Translated, it gives CASSERDSPMTDTQYF.

Details on this clone: The same CDR3 also results from other DNA sequences found in this sample. The chain employs TRBV6-1 and TRBJ2-7, with D possibly being TRBD1 or TRBD2 (5 bases each). The CDR3 totals 14 residues. V shed 0 bases and J shed 5 bases, with 11 bases lying between them. The germline gives CDR1 MNHNS, CDR2 SASEGT. As DNA, the CDR3 is TGTGCCAGCAGTGAAGCGCTTCGGGGCGACGAGCAGTACTTC. Its translation is CASSEALRGDEQYF.

This clone occurred once. The rearrangement links TRBV27 to TRBJ2-7; D may be TRBD2 (6 bases). Germline loops: CDR1 MNHEY, CDR2 SMNVEV (reference sequence). The V end was cut by 6 bases, the J end by 4 bases, with 16 bases between. This CDR3 is built from 14 residues. This CDR3 reads CASSRAGLQYEQYF. The CDR3 bases are TGTGCCAGCAGCAGGGCGGGACTCCAATACGAGCAGTACTTC.

The genes are TRBV6-5 and TRBJ1-1; no reliable D call. The CDR3 totals 15 residues. Germline CDR1 and CDR2: MNHEY and SVGAGI. V lost 4 bases to trimming and J lost 4 bases, with 16 bases between them. The CDR3 nucleotides read TGTGCCAGCAGTTCCTCGGGAGGGCGCAGCACTGAAGCTTTCTTT. This sequence encodes CASSSSGGRSTEAFF.

As concerns this clone: Other DNA sequences in this specimen translate into the identical CDR3. The V gene is TRBV11-2, the J gene TRBJ2-2; D is ambiguous. The germline V gene has CDR1 SGHAT and CDR2 FQNNGV. Between the trimmed V and J ends, which lost 0 bases and 5 bases, there was a span of 7 bases. The CDR3 has 14 amino acids. CDR3 residues: CASSLDRGTGELFF. DNA for the CDR3: TGTGCCAGCAGCTTAGATCGTGGAACCGGGGAGCTGTTTTTT.

This rearrangement joins TRBV7-6 to TRBJ1-6, with no clear D. Trimming left V 1 base short and J 6 bases short, with 13 bases between. The CDR3 loop spans 16 amino acids. Germline V CDR1 and CDR2: SGHVS, FNYEAQ. CDR3 nucleotides: TGTGCCAGCAGCTTAGTTGGAGGGTTAGGTAATTCACCCCTCCACTTT. It specifies CASSLVGGLGNSPLHF.